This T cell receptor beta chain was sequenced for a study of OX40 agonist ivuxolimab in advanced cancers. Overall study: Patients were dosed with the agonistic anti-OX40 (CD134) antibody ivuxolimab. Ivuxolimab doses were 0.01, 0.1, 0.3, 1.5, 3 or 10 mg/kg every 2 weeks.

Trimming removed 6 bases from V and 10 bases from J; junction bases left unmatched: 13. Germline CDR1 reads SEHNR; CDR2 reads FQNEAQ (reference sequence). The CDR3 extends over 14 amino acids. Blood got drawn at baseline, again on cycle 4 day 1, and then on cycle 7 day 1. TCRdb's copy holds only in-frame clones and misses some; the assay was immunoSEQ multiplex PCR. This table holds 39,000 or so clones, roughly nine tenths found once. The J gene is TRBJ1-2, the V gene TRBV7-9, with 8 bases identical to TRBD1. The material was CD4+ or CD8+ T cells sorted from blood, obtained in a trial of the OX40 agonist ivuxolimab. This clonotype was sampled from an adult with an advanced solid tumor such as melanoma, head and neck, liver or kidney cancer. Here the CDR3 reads CASSHQGADDDYTF. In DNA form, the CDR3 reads TGTGCCAGCAGTCACCAGGGGGCGGACGATGACTACACCTTC.